Listed below are T cell receptor beta chains from one sample, sequenced in a study of shared clonotypes between healthy human individuals. TCRdb keeps only in-frame clones here, not all; method: immunoSEQ multiplex PCR. Among a few million clones listed, 80% to 95% were seen once. Source material: naive CD4+ T cells from PBMCs. The source of these receptors is a man in his late teens or twenties in good health. Some clones in this sample may be carry-over from other donors' samples. Each CDR3 is given with its conserved first and last residue. The D gene is left open where the match is weak. The size of a clone is reported for some rows only, either as once, few or many, or as a class for expanded clones.

v_call	j_call	d_call	clone_size	cdr3_nt	cdr3_aa
TRBV7-2	TRBJ2-7	-	-	TGTGCCAGCAGTATGGGGGGAGAACCGGGATTATACGAGCAGTACTTC	CASSMGGEPGLYEQYF
TRBV28	TRBJ1-2	-	-	TGTGCCAGCAGTACCCAGGGTAGGGCGCGGGGCTACACCTTC	CASSTQGRARGYTF
TRBV5-4	TRBJ1-1	TRBD1	-	TGTGCCAGCAGCATCGGACAGGGGACCCGCACTGAAGCTTTCTTT	CASSIGQGTRTEAFF
TRBV9	TRBJ2-5	TRBD1	-	TGTGCCAGCAGCCCACGACAGGGGTACCAAGAGACCCAGTACTTC	CASSPRQGYQETQYF
TRBV27	TRBJ2-5	TRBD1	-	TGTGCCAGCCTAAAACAGGGGGCTGTGGAAGAGACCCAGTACTTC	CASLKQGAVEETQYF
TRBV7-8	TRBJ2-1	TRBD2	-	TGTGCCAGCAGCGCGCCCCGGACTAGCGGTCGATACAATGAGCAGTTCTTC	CASSAPRTSGRYNEQFF
TRBV7-9	TRBJ1-1	-	-	TGTGCCAGCAGCTTAGGATCGGGGGCAGGGAACACTGAAGCTTTCTTT	CASSLGSGAGNTEAFF
TRBV4-2	TRBJ2-7	TRBD2	-	TGTGCCAGCAGCCTGCGGACTAGCGGGGGGGCCTACGAGCAGTACTTC	CASSLRTSGGAYEQYF
TRBV6-7	TRBJ2-2	-	-	TGCCTAGGAGCGTTTACCGGGGAGCTGTTTTTT	CLGAFTGELFF
TRBV6-6	TRBJ2-1	TRBD2	-	TGTGCCAGCAGTTACGGTCGCGGGAGACTTGATGAGCAGTTCTTC	CASSYGRGRLDEQFF
TRBV28	TRBJ1-2	-	-	TGTGCCAGCAGTTCTGGCCGGGGACGGAATGGCTACACCTTC	CASSSGRGRNGYTF
TRBV5-1	TRBJ2-7	TRBD2	-	TGCGCCAGCAGCTACGGGACTAGCGGTTACGAGCAGTACTTC	CASSYGTSGYEQYF
TRBV28	TRBJ2-7	TRBD2	-	TGTGCCAGCAGTTTTTTCCGAGGGACCGGGAGGGGGTACGAGCAGTACTTC	CASSFFRGTGRGYEQYF
TRBV4-1	TRBJ1-3	TRBD1	-	TGCGCCAGCAGCCAAGCTGGGCAGGGGGCTCGATCTGGAAACACCATATATTTT	CASSQAGQGARSGNTIYF
TRBV6-1	TRBJ1-5	-	-	TGTGCCAGCAGAGCGAGTTTCAATCAGCCCCAGCATTTT	CASRASFNQPQHF
TRBV9	TRBJ2-5	TRBD2	-	TGTGCCAGCAGCGTAGGCCCCGGGACTAGCGGGTATAAGGAGACCCAGTACTTC	CASSVGPGTSGYKETQYF
TRBV5-1	TRBJ1-2	-	-	TGCGCCAGCAGCACAGACGGAAGGGGCTGGCCGAAGGGCTACACCTTC	CASSTDGRGWPKGYTF
TRBV7-9	TRBJ1-6	-	-	TGTGCCAGCAGTTCAGGCCTGGTCTATAATTCACCCCTCCACTTT	CASSSGLVYNSPLHF
TRBV5-6	TRBJ2-1	TRBD2	-	TGTGCCAGCAGCTTGATGGGAGGGTCCTACAATGAGCAGTTCTTC	CASSLMGGSYNEQFF
TRBV18	TRBJ1-1	-	-	TGTGCCAGCTCACCAGTCAGGGGAACGAACACTGAAGCTTTCTTT	CASSPVRGTNTEAFF
TRBV5-1	TRBJ1-5	-	-	TGCGCCAGCAGCTTGGATCAGGGAAGCAATCAGCCCCAGCATTTT	CASSLDQGSNQPQHF
TRBV5-1	TRBJ1-6	-	-	TGCGCCAGCAGCTCCCTTGGGATCGGGACTTCACCCCTCCACTTT	CASSSLGIGTSPLHF
TRBV5-1	TRBJ2-1	TRBD2	-	TGCGCCAGCAGCCCCCCGGGACTAGCGGGCAATGAGCAGTTCTTC	CASSPPGLAGNEQFF
TRBV6-1	TRBJ1-2	-	-	TGTGCCAGCAGTGAGCAGGCAGGGCGCTACACCTTC	CASSEQAGRYTF
TRBV5-5	TRBJ1-2	-	-	TGTGCCAGCAGCTTGTGGGAAAGCTATGGCTACACCTTC	CASSLWESYGYTF
TRBV6-1	TRBJ1-1	-	-	TGTGCCAGCAGTGAGAGGGGGAACACTGAAGCTTTCTTT	CASSERGNTEAFF
TRBV4-2	TRBJ1-1	-	-	TGTGCCAGCAGCCAAGGGCCGGCGGGGAACACTGAAGCTTTCTTT	CASSQGPAGNTEAFF
TRBV28	TRBJ2-2	TRBD1	-	TGTGCCAGCAGTTGGCCTACTCAAAGACAGGGGGCGATAGGGAACACCGGGGAGCTGTTTTTT	CASSWPTQRQGAIGNTGELFF
TRBV5-1	TRBJ2-6	TRBD2	once	TGCGCCAGCAGCTTGGTTAGCGGGAGGGCTATTGCGGCTGGGGCCAACGTCCTGACTTTC	CASSLVSGRAIAAGANVLTF
TRBV30	TRBJ2-2	TRBD2	-	TGTGCCTGGAGTGTCTCTAGCGGGACGTACACCGGGGAGCTGTTTTTT	CAWSVSSGTYTGELFF
TRBV5-6	TRBJ1-5	-	-	TGTGCCAGCAGCTTCGGCGGAGAGGGACCCCAGCATTTT	CASSFGGEGPQHF
TRBV19	TRBJ1-5	-	-	TGTGCCAGTAGTATCCTAGGTAGGAATCAGCCCCAGCATTTT	CASSILGRNQPQHF
TRBV5-1	TRBJ2-7	-	-	TGCGCCAGCAGCTTTCAGGGGTTCACGGGGGAGCAGTACTTC	CASSFQGFTGEQYF
TRBV5-1	TRBJ2-2	-	-	TGCGCCAGCAGGGTTGGAGCCGACACCGGGGAGCTGTTTTTT	CASRVGADTGELFF
TRBV5-1	TRBJ2-1	TRBD2	-	TGCGCCAGCAGCCGAACCCTGGGACTAGCGGGAGGGCCATCATACAATGAGCAGTTCTTC	CASSRTLGLAGGPSYNEQFF
TRBV5-4	TRBJ2-1	-	-	TGTGCCAGCAGCCGGACTCGGGAGCAGGGCAATGAGCAGTTCTTC	CASSRTREQGNEQFF
TRBV19	TRBJ1-1	-	-	TGTGCCACACGACAGGCCAAGGCGATCTTGAACACTGAAGCTTTCTTT	CATRQAKAILNTEAFF
TRBV4-1	TRBJ2-1	-	-	TGCGCCAGCAGCCAACCTACCTCAGGTTCGGGGTACCAGTTCTTC	CASSQPTSGSGYQFF
TRBV5-1	TRBJ2-1	-	-	TGCGCCAGCAGCTTGGCCCAGGCTAGCTCCTACAATGAGCAGTTCTTC	CASSLAQASSYNEQFF
TRBV28	TRBJ2-1	TRBD2	-	TGTGCCAGCAATTTAGCAGGTAGCGGGATACTGAATGAGCAGTTCTTC	CASNLAGSGILNEQFF
TRBV4-1	TRBJ1-5	-	-	TGCGCCAGCAGCCTCATTCCTTCGGGGGTCGGCAGCAATCAGCCCCAGCATTTT	CASSLIPSGVGSNQPQHF
TRBV19	TRBJ2-7	-	-	TGTGCCAGTAGTGACCGAGGGTCCACCTACGAGCAGTACTTC	CASSDRGSTYEQYF
TRBV7-9	TRBJ2-1	-	-	TGTGCCAGCCCGGCGGGGCCGGGAAACTCCTACAATGAGCAGTTCTTC	CASPAGPGNSYNEQFF
TRBV5-1	TRBJ2-1	TRBD1	-	TGCGCCAGCAGCTTGGGTACGACAGGGTACAATGAGCAGTTCTTC	CASSLGTTGYNEQFF
TRBV28	TRBJ1-3	-	-	TGTGCCAGCAGTAATCCGGGACGGGAAGGAAACACCATATATTTT	CASSNPGREGNTIYF
TRBV2	TRBJ1-5	-	-	TGTGCCAGCAGTGTGGATAGCAATCAGCCCCAGCATTTT	CASSVDSNQPQHF
TRBV27	TRBJ1-4	-	-	TGTGCCAGCGCGGGGGGGAGGGACGAAAAACTGTTTTTT	CASAGGRDEKLFF
TRBV5-1	TRBJ1-2	-	-	TGCGCCAGCAGCTTGGCCGTGACAGTGGAGTATGGCTACACCTTC	CASSLAVTVEYGYTF
TRBV5-4	TRBJ1-4	-	-	TGTGCCAGCAGCTCCAGTAATGAAAAACTGTTTTTT	CASSSSNEKLFF
TRBV27	TRBJ2-5	TRBD1	-	TGTGCCAGCAGTTTAGATCTCCGGGACAGGGAATCCCAGTACTTC	CASSLDLRDRESQYF
TRBV6-6	TRBJ1-1	-	-	TGTGCCAGCAGTTCGCAGGGGAGGGCCCATGAAGCTTTCTTT	CASSSQGRAHEAFF
TRBV28	TRBJ2-5	-	-	TGTGCCAGCAGTACCTTGGGAGAGACCCAGTACTTC	CASSTLGETQYF
TRBV5-1	TRBJ2-6	-	once	TGCGCCAGCAGTCCTACAGGCTACGGGGCCAACGTCCTGACTTTC	CASSPTGYGANVLTF
TRBV15	TRBJ2-1	-	-	TGTGCCACCAGCATAATGACCGTCAATGAGCAGTTCTTC	CATSIMTVNEQFF
TRBV9	TRBJ2-2	TRBD1	-	TGTGCCAGCAGGGGCCGGGACAGTAAAGCCGGGGAGCTGTTTTTT	CASRGRDSKAGELFF
TRBV9	TRBJ2-5	-	-	TGTGCCAGCACCAAAGGGGGGACAGTCGGCGAGACCCAGTACTTC	CASTKGGTVGETQYF
TRBV5-1	TRBJ2-7	-	-	TGCGCCAGCAGCGACTTTGGTATCGAGCAGTACTTC	CASSDFGIEQYF
TRBV5-1	TRBJ2-1	TRBD2	once	TGCGCCAGCAGCTTGGATCTAGCGGGCCCCTACAATGAGCAGTTCTTC	CASSLDLAGPYNEQFF
TRBV7-3	TRBJ2-2	TRBD2	-	TGTGCCAGCAGCTTAACTCGGCGGCTAGCGGGAGGGCAGGCCACCGGGGAGCTGTTTTTT	CASSLTRRLAGGQATGELFF
TRBV10-1	TRBJ1-1	-	-	TGCGCCAGCAGTGTAGGCGTGGGGTCAATGAACACTGAAGCTTTCTTT	CASSVGVGSMNTEAFF